The rows below give T cell receptor beta chains drawn from one sample of a study of T cell repertoires in cytomegalovirus infection. What these receptors recognize is not known. TCRdb re-called the reads with MiXCR, one entry per CDR3 protein. This table has fewer than 950,000 distinct CDR3 sequences, about 33% appearing once. Sample: cultured CD8+ T cells from PBMCs, taken from culture after CMV antigen stimulation. Source of these receptors: a human donor in good health (CMV status not recorded). Some clones in this sample may be carry-over from other donors' samples. Both conserved end residues are part of each CDR3.

cdr3_length j_call v_call cdr3_aa
14 TRBJ2-1 TRBV7-6 CASSRGGGVGERIF
17 TRBJ1-1 TRBV15 CATSSPDAQGVNTEAFF
16 TRBJ2-1 TRBV12-3/TRBV12-4 CASSLPPTSGENEQFF
14 TRBJ2-7 TRBV4-1 CASSQGLLSYEQYF
16 TRBJ1-2 TRBV7-6 CASSLLTAVDNYGYTF
15 TRBJ2-4 TRBV7-2 CASRDGTLAKNIQYF
18 TRBJ1-5 TRBV6-2/TRBV6-3 CASSSGREIGYSNQPQHF
12 TRBJ1-2 TRBV27 CASRQGVYGYTF
14 TRBJ2-1 TRBV7-3 CASSLRGPKDEQFF
13 TRBJ1-1 TRBV12-3/TRBV12-4 CASSPTPYPEAFF
16 TRBJ2-7 TRBV7-2 CASSLVGAEGSYEQYF
15 TRBJ1-5 TRBV19 CASSIGGQYYQPQHF
14 TRBJ2-3 TRBV7-9 CASSPRIGTDTQYF
16 TRBJ1-1 TRBV28 CASSGLLGRTNTEAFF
12 TRBJ2-5 TRBV11-2 CASRAQGETQYF
14 TRBJ1-1 TRBV7-4 CASSPIPMSSEAFF
15 TRBJ1-6 TRBV27 CASSLSWTLRSPLHF
20 TRBJ1-1 TRBV19 CASSIDLLDYSGDLNTEAFF
16 TRBJ2-1 TRBV5-5 CASSPLARRTYNEQFF
13 TRBJ1-1 TRBV6-5 CASSYSGGPEAFF
16 TRBJ1-6 TRBV6-5 CASSYEPGQWNSPLHF
13 TRBJ2-1 TRBV6-5 CASSSSGPNEQFF
12 TRBJ1-1 TRBV2 CVSIGLNTEAFF
12 TRBJ1-1 TRBV19 CASMGDNTEAFF
13 TRBJ1-2 TRBV2 CAPQIDGQGGYTF
17 TRBJ2-5 TRBV7-2 CASSSSTGLAGRETQYF
17 TRBJ2-1 TRBV20-1 CSAPYIRRGQAINEQFF
15 TRBJ1-5 TRBV3-1 CASSFGQVGNQPQHF
12 TRBJ2-2 TRBV7-6 CASSLRGKELFF
15 TRBJ2-2 TRBV5-5 CASISQGQNTGELFF
16 TRBJ1-1 TRBV4-1 CASSQEGGSPNTEAFF
13 TRBJ1-2 TRBV6-2/TRBV6-3 CASSRDNLYGYTF
15 TRBJ2-3 TRBV19 CASSIMASGDILQYF
13 TRBJ2-4 TRBV27 CASTTAGGDIQYF
13 TRBJ2-2 TRBV7-6 CASSLDGGGELFF
14 TRBJ2-7 TRBV5-1 CASKTGTLSYEQYF
15 TRBJ2-2 TRBV7-3 CASSPRDTSTGELFF
15 TRBJ1-1 TRBV12-3/TRBV12-4 CASSLSGLGNTEAFF
12 TRBJ2-2 TRBV6-2/TRBV6-3 CASSYAAGELFF
15 TRBJ1-1 TRBV7-2 CASSLGVQGVTEAFF
19 TRBJ1-2 TRBV6-5 CASSYGDRGNFAPDYGYTF
12 TRBJ1-2 TRBV7-6 CASSSSTRGCTF
16 TRBJ2-3 TRBV18 CASSPPDPGPTDTQYF